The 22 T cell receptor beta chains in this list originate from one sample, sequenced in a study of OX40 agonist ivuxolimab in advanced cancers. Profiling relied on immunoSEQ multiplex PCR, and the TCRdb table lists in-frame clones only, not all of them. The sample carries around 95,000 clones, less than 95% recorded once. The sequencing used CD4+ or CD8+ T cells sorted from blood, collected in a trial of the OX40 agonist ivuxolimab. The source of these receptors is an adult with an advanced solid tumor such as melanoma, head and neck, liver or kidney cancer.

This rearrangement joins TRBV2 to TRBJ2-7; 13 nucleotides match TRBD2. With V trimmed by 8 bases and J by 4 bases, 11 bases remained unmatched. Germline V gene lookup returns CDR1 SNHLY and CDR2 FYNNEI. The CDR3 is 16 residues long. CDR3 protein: CASCGTSGKVQYEQYF. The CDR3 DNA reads TGTGCCAGCTGTGGGACTAGCGGGAAAGTTCAATACGAGCAGTACTTC.

Here the CDR3 DNA reads TGTGCCAGCAGCGCCCCCCCCCTAAGGGAGACCCAGTACTTC. Protein sequence: CASSAPPLRETQYF. The rearrangement joins TRBV11-2 to TRBJ2-5; no definite D call. The ends were cut back, 5 bases at V and 5 bases at J, with 15 bases in the middle. This CDR3 region has 14 residues. In germline, CDR1 is SGHAT, CDR2 FQNNGV.

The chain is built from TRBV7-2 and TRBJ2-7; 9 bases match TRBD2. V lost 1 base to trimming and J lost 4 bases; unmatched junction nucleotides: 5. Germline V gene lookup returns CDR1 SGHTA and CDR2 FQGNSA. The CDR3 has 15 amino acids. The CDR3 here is CASSLDLSGRYEQYF. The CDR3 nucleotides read TGTGCCAGCAGCTTAGATCTCAGCGGGAGGTACGAGCAGTACTTC.

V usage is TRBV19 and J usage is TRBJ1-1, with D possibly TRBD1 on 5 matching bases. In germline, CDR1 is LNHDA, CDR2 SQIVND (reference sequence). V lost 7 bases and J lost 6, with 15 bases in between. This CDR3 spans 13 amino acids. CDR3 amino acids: CASIRAGGAEAFF. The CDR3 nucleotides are TGTGCCAGTATCAGGGCAGGAGGGGCTGAAGCTTTCTTT.

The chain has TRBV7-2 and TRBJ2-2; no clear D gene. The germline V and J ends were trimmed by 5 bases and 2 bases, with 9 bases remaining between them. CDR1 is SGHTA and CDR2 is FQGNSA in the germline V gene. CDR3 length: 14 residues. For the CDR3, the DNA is TGTGCCAGCAGCCCGAACTATAACACCGGGGAGCTGTTTTTT. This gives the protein CASSPNYNTGELFF.

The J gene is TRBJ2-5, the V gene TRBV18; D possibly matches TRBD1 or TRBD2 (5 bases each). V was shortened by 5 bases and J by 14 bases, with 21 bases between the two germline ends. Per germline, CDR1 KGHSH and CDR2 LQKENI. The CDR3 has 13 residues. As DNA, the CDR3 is TGTGCCAGCTCATCATCCTTCCCGGGACCTCAATACTTC. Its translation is CASSSSFPGPQYF.

CDR3 region: CASSPRQGYEQYF. DNA for the CDR3: TGTGCCAGCAGCCCCCGACAGGGATACGAGCAGTACTTC. This sequence joins TRBV7-2 and TRBJ2-7; 7 bases are a match to TRBD1. V shed 5 bases, J shed 4 bases, and the junction held 5 bases outside the gene matches. The length of the CDR3 is 13 residues. CDR1 is SGHTA and CDR2 is FQGNSA in the germline V gene. Together with reference TRBV7-2 and TRBJ2-7, the CDR3 gives the full variable domain: GAGVSQSPSNKVTEKGKDVELRCDPISGHTALYWYRQSLGQGLEFLIYFQGNSAPDKSGLPSDRFSAERTGGSVSTLTIQRTQQEDSAVYLCASSPRQGYEQYFGPGTRLTVT.

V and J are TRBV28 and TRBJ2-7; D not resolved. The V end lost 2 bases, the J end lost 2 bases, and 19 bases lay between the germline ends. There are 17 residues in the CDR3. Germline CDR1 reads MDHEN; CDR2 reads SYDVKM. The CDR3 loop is CASSLSVRTTLAYEQYF. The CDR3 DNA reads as TGTGCCAGCAGTTTAAGCGTCCGGACCACCCTAGCCTACGAGCAGTACTTC.

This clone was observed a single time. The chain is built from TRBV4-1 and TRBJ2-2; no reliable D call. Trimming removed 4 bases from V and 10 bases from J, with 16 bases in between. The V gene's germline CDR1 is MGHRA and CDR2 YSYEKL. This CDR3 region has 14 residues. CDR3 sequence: CASSRLHLTEELFF. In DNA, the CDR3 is TGCGCCAGCAGCCGGTTACACCTCACGGAGGAGCTGTTTTTT.

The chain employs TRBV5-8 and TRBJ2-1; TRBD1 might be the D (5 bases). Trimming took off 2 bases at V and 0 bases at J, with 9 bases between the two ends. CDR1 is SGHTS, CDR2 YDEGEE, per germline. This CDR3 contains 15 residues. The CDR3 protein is CASSLAGLSYNEQFF. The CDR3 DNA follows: TGTGCCAGCAGCTTAGCAGGGCTCTCCTACAATGAGCAGTTCTTC.

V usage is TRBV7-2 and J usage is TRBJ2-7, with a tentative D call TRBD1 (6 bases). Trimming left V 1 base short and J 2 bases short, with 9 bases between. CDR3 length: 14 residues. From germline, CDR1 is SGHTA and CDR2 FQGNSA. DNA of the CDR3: TGTGCCAGCAGCTTAGACAGGACAGCCTACGAGCAGTACTTC. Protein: CASSLDRTAYEQYF.

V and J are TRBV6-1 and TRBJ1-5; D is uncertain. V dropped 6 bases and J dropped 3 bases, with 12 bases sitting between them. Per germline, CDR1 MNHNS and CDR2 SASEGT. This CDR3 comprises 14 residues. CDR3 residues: CASRGRVHNQPQHF. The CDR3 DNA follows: TGTGCCAGCAGGGGCCGGGTCCACAATCAGCCCCAGCATTTT.

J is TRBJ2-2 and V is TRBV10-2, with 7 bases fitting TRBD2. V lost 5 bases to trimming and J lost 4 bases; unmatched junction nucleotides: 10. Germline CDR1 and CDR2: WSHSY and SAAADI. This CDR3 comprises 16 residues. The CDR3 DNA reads TGCGCCAGCAGTCCCAGTAGGGACTACCCCACCGGGGAGCTGTTTTTT. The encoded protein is CASSPSRDYPTGELFF.

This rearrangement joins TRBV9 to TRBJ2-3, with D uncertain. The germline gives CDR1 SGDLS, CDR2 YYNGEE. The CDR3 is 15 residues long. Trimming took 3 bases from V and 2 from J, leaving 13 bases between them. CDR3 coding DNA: TGTGCCAGCAGCGAAGGACCCGGTGCCACAGATACGCAGTATTTT. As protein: CASSEGPGATDTQYF.

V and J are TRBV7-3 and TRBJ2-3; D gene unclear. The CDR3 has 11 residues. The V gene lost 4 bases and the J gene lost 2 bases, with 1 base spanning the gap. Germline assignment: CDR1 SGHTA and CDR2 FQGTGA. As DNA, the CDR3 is TGTGCCAGCAGCTCCACAGATACGCAGTATTTT. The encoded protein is CASSSTDTQYF.

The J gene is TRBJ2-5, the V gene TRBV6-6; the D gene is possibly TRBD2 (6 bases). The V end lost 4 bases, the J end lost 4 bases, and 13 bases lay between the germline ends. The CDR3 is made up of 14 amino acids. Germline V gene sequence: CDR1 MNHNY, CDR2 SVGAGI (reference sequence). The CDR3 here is CASSFNSGAETQYF. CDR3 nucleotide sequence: TGTGCCAGCAGTTTTAATTCGGGAGCAGAGACCCAGTACTTC.

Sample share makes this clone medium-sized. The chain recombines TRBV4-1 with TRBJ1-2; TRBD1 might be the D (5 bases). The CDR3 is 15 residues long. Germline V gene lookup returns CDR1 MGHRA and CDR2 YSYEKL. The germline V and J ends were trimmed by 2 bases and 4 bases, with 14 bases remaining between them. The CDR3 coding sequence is TGCGCCAGCAGCCAAACCTCACAGGACCGCTATGGCTACACCTTC. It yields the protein CASSQTSQDRYGYTF.

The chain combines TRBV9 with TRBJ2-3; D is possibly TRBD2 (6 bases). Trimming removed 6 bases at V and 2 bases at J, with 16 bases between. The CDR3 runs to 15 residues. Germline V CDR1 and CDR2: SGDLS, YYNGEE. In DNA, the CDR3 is TGTGCCAGCAATAAACTAGCAACCCACACAGATACGCAGTATTTT. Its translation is CASNKLATHTDTQYF.

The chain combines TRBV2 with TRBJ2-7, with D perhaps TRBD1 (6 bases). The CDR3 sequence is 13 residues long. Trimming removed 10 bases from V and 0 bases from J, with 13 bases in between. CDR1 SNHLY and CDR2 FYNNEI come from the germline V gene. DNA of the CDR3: TGTGCCACCCAGACAGGCAACTCCTACGAGCAGTACTTC. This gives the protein CATQTGNSYEQYF.

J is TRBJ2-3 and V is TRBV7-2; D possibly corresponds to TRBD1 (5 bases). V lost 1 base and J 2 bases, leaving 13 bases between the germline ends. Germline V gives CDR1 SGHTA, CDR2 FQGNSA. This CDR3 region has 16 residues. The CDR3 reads CASSLGLGANTDTQYF. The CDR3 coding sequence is TGTGCCAGCAGCTTAGGTTTAGGGGCCAACACAGATACGCAGTATTTT.

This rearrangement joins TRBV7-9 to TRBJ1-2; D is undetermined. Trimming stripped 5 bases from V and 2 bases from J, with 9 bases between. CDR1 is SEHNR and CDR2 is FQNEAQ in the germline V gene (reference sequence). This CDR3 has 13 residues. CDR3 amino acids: CASSTLGNYGYTF. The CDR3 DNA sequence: TGTGCCAGCAGCACTTTAGGGAACTATGGCTACACCTTC.

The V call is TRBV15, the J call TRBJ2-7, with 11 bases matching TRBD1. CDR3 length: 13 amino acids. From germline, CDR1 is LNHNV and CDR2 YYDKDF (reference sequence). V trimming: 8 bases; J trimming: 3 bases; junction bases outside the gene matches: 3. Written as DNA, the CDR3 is TGTGCCACCGGGGACAGGGGGGGCTACGAGCAGTACTTC. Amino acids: CATGDRGGYEQYF. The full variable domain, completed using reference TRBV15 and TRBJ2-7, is DAMVIQNPRYQVTQFGKPVTLSCSQTLNHNVMYWYQQKSSQAPKLLFHYYDKDFNNEADTPDNFQSRRPNTSFCFLDIRSPGLGDTAMYLCATGDRGGYEQYFGPGTRLTVT.